These 22 T cell receptor beta chains originate from one sample sequenced in a study of T cell responses to AZD1222 COVID-19 vaccine (dated by TCRdb to the early 2020s). The library was generated by the immunoSEQ multiplex PCR assay. This immuneACCESS table, as held by TCRdb, lists in-frame sequences with V and J called but not all clones. Of the missing ones, under half trace to an unresolved V gene in checked studies; the others have no known cause. This sample is represented by about 130,000 clones; 70% to 90% of them were singletons. The top ten hold about 9.4% of the sample. The sample's time point label is to be understood as: baseline before first vaccination. The sequencing here drew on peripheral blood, taken on day 0 of AZD1222 vaccination. These TCRs come from an adult in good health.

This clone was seen more than once but under ten times. This rearrangement joins TRBV4-1 to TRBJ1-2, with no clear D. The CDR3 is 15 residues long. The V and J ends lost 1 base and 0 bases respectively, with 9 bases between them. CDR1 is MGHRA and CDR2 is YSYEKL in the germline V gene. CDR3 bases: TGCGCCAGCAGCCAAGGACAATGGGCTAACTATGGCTACACCTTC. Translation gives CASSQGQWANYGYTF.

A single count supports this clone. This chain joins TRBV6-2 or TRBV6-3 and TRBJ2-7; weak D call: TRBD1 (5 bases). Germline lookup yields CDR1 MNHEY and CDR2 SVGEGT. CDR3 length: 15 amino acids. Trimming pared 5 bases from V and 0 bases from J, leaving 14 bases between. The CDR3 loop reads CASSHDDRSSYEQYF. The CDR3 DNA reads TGTGCCAGCAGTCACGACGACAGAAGCTCCTACGAGCAGTACTTC.

This clone was detected only once. The V gene is TRBV6-5, the J gene TRBJ1-5; no reliable D call. Germline CDR1 is MNHEY and CDR2 is SVGAGI. This CDR3 region has 13 residues. V dropped 6 bases and J dropped 7 bases, with 13 bases sitting between them. The CDR3 nucleotides are TGTGCCAGCAGCCGGACGGTCAAACAGCCCCAGCATTTT. Protein product: CASSRTVKQPQHF.

The V call is TRBV6-5, the J call TRBJ1-6; D gene uncertain. CDR3 length equals 16 residues. The germline V gene has CDR1 MNHEY and CDR2 SVGAGI. V was clipped by 0 bases and J by 9 bases, with 15 bases between them. The CDR3 region is CASSYSIIRGSSPLHF. The CDR3 DNA is TGTGCCAGCAGTTACTCGATAATCCGGGGTAGTTCACCCCTCCACTTT.

J is TRBJ1-5 and V is TRBV10-3; TRBD1 agrees at 7 bases. The CDR3 sequence is 13 residues long. Germline CDR1 and CDR2: ENHRY and SYGVKD. V dropped 10 bases and J dropped 5; count of bases not matched to a gene: 8. CDR3 nucleotide sequence: TGTGCCAGTGGCCGGGACAGAGATCAGCCCCAGCATTTT. Protein product: CASGRDRDQPQHF.

This clone occurred many times. In DNA, the CDR3 is TGTGCCAGCAGTTTATACGGACAGGGGTTGAACACCGGGGAGCTGTTTTTT. Translating gives CASSLYGQGLNTGELFF. The chain has TRBV27 and TRBJ2-2, with 9 bases fitting TRBD1. The CDR3 totals 17 residues. V lost 1 base and J lost 1; bases outside the gene matches: 4. Germline V gene sequence: CDR1 MNHEY, CDR2 SMNVEV (reference sequence).

The rearrangement uses TRBV24-1 and TRBJ1-3; maybe TRBD1 (5 bases). CDR3 length: 17 residues. Per germline, CDR1 KGHDR and CDR2 SFDVKD. V lost 4 bases, J lost 0 bases, and 15 bases lay in between. This CDR3 reads CATSDSTASNSGNTIYF. The CDR3, as DNA: TGTGCCACCAGTGACTCGACAGCATCCAACTCTGGAAACACCATATATTTT.

The rearrangement uses TRBV4-3 and TRBJ2-2, with D uncertain. V was cut by 0 bases and J by 0 bases, with 17 bases left in between. Germline V gene sequence: CDR1 LGHNA, CDR2 YSLEER. The CDR3 has 19 residues. For the CDR3, the DNA is TGCGCCAGCAGCCAAGATATGGCGGCAGGTACCGCGAACACCGGGGAGCTGTTTTTT. Translation: CASSQDMAAGTANTGELFF.

This chain links TRBV6-5 with TRBJ2-7, with 7 nucleotides matching TRBD1. Per germline, CDR1 MNHEY and CDR2 SVGAGI. V trimming: 0 bases; J trimming: 4 bases; junction bases outside the gene matches: 9. The CDR3 contains 16 residues. CDR3 coding DNA: TGTGCCAGCAGTTACTCGAGGGACAGCATCGTATACGAGCAGTACTTC. This translates into CASSYSRDSIVYEQYF.

V and J are TRBV12-2 and TRBJ1-1. TRBV12-2 is assigned pseudogene status. This CDR3 comprises 15 residues. In DNA form, the CDR3 reads TGTGCAAGTCGCTTCTACGGCGGAGTGAACACTGAAGCTTTCTTT. It is translated as CASRFYGGVNTEAFF.

The rearrangement joins TRBV2 to TRBJ2-3; D remains unclear. This CDR3 comprises 12 residues. V was cut by 6 bases and J by 0 bases, with 4 bases left in between. CDR1 and CDR2 (germline): SNHLY, FYNNEI. The CDR3 sequence is CASRSSTDTQYF. CDR3 coding DNA: TGTGCCAGCAGGTCTAGCACAGATACGCAGTATTTT.

This clone was seen more than once but under ten times. The CDR3 DNA sequence: TGTGCCAGCAGCCCCCTCCGGGGGGGCAAGGGGAACACTGAAGCTTTCTTT. The encoded protein is CASSPLRGGKGNTEAFF. J is TRBJ1-1 and V is TRBV7-9, with D possibly TRBD1 on 6 matching bases. V was trimmed by 5 bases and J by 1 base, leaving 20 bases between them. Germline loops: CDR1 SEHNR, CDR2 FQNEAQ (reference sequence). The CDR3 contains 17 residues.

V usage is TRBV18 and J usage is TRBJ1-2, with no clear D. The V end lost 6 bases, the J end lost 4 bases, and 12 bases lay between the germline ends. The CDR3 length is 13 residues. Germline V gene lookup returns CDR1 KGHSH and CDR2 LQKENI. The CDR3 sequence: CASSNRDIYGYTF. The CDR3 bases are TGTGCCAGCTCGAACCGGGATATCTATGGCTACACCTTC.

This chain links TRBV9 with TRBJ1-4; 11 nucleotides match TRBD1. CDR1 is SGDLS, CDR2 YYNGEE, per germline. The trim removed 3 bases at V and 8 bases at J, leaving 6 bases unmatched. This CDR3 has 15 amino acids. CDR3 bases: TGTGCCAGCAGCGCGAACGGACAGGGGGCGGAAAAACTGTTTTTT. This codes for CASSANGQGAEKLFF. Based on the CDR3 plus reference TRBV9 and TRBJ1-4, the full variable domain is DSGVTQTPKHLITATGQRVTLRCSPRSGDLSVYWYQQSLDQGLQFLIQYYNGEERAKGNILERFSAQQFPDLHSELNLSSLELGDSALYFCASSANGQGAEKLFFGSGTQLSVL.

The V call is TRBV10-3, the J call TRBJ2-2, with D hard to call. Germline CDR1 reads ENHRY; CDR2 reads SYGVKD. V was trimmed by 0 bases and J by 1 base, leaving 9 bases between them. CDR3 size: 16 residues. The CDR3 coding sequence is TGTGCCATCAGTGAGTCCGACCGGATGAACACCGGGGAGCTGTTTTTT. Its translation: CAISESDRMNTGELFF.

This chain connects TRBV4-1 to TRBJ1-2; D gene unclear. Germline CDR1 reads MGHRA; CDR2 reads YSYEKL. This CDR3 region has 13 residues. Trimming took off 3 bases at V and 3 bases at J, with 8 bases between the two ends. As DNA, the CDR3 is TGCGCCAGCAGCCATAGGCAGGACTATGGCTACACCTTC. Its translation: CASSHRQDYGYTF.

This chain links TRBV11-3 with TRBJ2-2; no definite D call. CDR3 length: 13 residues. V was clipped by 5 bases and J by 6 bases, with 10 bases between them. Germline lookup yields CDR1 SGHNT and CDR2 YENEEA. CDR3 sequence reads: CASSQDQAGELFF. For the CDR3, the DNA is TGTGCCAGCAGCCAAGATCAGGCCGGGGAGCTGTTTTTT. The complete variable domain, with remaining parts taken from reference TRBV11-3 and TRBJ2-2, reads EAGVVQSPRYKIIEKKQPVAFWCNPISGHNTLYWYLQNLGQGPELLIRYENEEAVDDSQLPKDRFSAERLKGVDSTLKIQPAELGDSAVYLCASSQDQAGELFFGEGSRLTVL.

The rearrangement links TRBV3-1 (or the pseudogene TRBV3-2) to TRBJ1-5, with D possibly matching TRBD1 (5 bases). The germline V gene encodes CDR1 LGHDT and CDR2 YNNKEL (reference sequence). The CDR3 loop spans 15 amino acids. Trimming shortened V by 1 base and J by 7 bases, and 14 bases separated the two germline ends. The CDR3 is CASSQVQGMRQPQHF. The CDR3 nucleotides are TGTGCCAGCAGCCAAGTTCAGGGAATGCGGCAGCCCCAGCATTTT.

The chain is built from TRBV10-3 and TRBJ1-1, with TRBD1 matching over 10 bases. Trimming cost V 6 bases and J 6 bases; bases outside gene matches: 10. This CDR3 region has 15 residues. Germline CDR1 ENHRY, CDR2 SYGVKD. CDR3 residues: CAIRSGTGALAEAFF. The CDR3 coding sequence is TGTGCCATCAGGTCCGGGACAGGGGCTCTCGCTGAAGCTTTCTTT.

The chain joins TRBV9 to TRBJ2-6, with D unclear. Trimming took off 2 bases at V and 4 bases at J, with 10 bases between the two ends. Germline CDR1 and CDR2: SGDLS and YYNGEE. This CDR3 spans 15 amino acids. The CDR3 DNA sequence: TGTGCCAGCAGCGTTCACAGTACCGGGGCCAACGTCCTGACTTTC. This codes for CASSVHSTGANVLTF.

This chain joins TRBV6-4 and TRBJ2-2, with D unclear. V gave up 6 bases and J gave up 2 bases, with 10 bases separating them. Germline CDR1 is MRHNA and CDR2 is SNTAGT. This CDR3 is built from 14 residues. CDR3 region: CASSTGPNTGELFF. The CDR3 bases are TGTGCCAGCAGCACGGGCCCCAACACCGGGGAGCTGTTTTTT.

This clone has only one observation. The chain joins TRBV5-1 to TRBJ1-1; D is undetermined. Deletions cut 4 bases from V and 2 bases from J, with 9 bases between. Germline CDR1 SGHRS, CDR2 YFSETQ. This CDR3 has 13 amino acids. CDR3: CASSHGYNTEAFF. The CDR3 DNA reads as TGCGCCAGCAGCCATGGGTATAACACTGAAGCTTTCTTT.